This entry lists 21 T cell receptor beta chains sequenced from one sample in a study of cytomegalovirus exposure and HLA in healthy donors. The study ran its PCR with 60 Vbeta and 13 Jbeta primers. Measured with immunoSEQ multiplex PCR; TCRdb has only the in-frame clones, and not every one. The table for this sample gives 150,000 to 200,000 clones. Sequenced: PBMCs. These receptors were collected from a woman aged 18-29 years in good health and CMV-seropositive.

V is TRBV4-2 and J is TRBJ1-4; D unclear. Trimming removed 0 bases from V and 5 bases from J, with 10 bases in between. Germline CDR1 and CDR2: LGHNA and YNFKEQ. The CDR3 runs to 15 residues. This CDR3 reads CASSQDQFENEKLFF. Written as DNA, the CDR3 is TGTGCCAGCAGCCAAGACCAGTTTGAAAATGAAAAACTGTTTTTT.

The chain is built from TRBV6-6 and TRBJ1-6; maybe TRBD1 (6 bases). Germline V gene data show CDR1 as MNHNY and CDR2 as SVGAGI (reference sequence). The CDR3 sequence is 14 residues long. Trimming left V 9 bases short and J 2 bases short, with 11 bases between. The CDR3, as DNA: TGTGCCAGTACAGGGTCGGCCTATAATTCACCCCTCCACTTT. As protein: CASTGSAYNSPLHF.

The chain uses TRBV19 and TRBJ2-3; 8 nucleotides agree with TRBD2. CDR1 is LNHDA and CDR2 is SQIVND in the germline V gene (reference sequence). CDR3 length equals 16 residues. J was trimmed by 0 bases and V by 5 bases; bases with no gene match: 7. The CDR3 sequence: CASSPSGRRSTDTQYF. In DNA, the CDR3 is TGTGCCAGTAGTCCAAGCGGGAGACGAAGCACAGATACGCAGTATTTT.

The chain has TRBV6-5 and TRBJ1-6, with D possibly matching TRBD1 (6 bases). This CDR3 spans 14 amino acids. CDR1 MNHEY and CDR2 SVGAGI come from the germline V gene. V lost 7 bases and J lost 4, with 11 bases in between. This CDR3 reads CASIAQGYNSPLHF. CDR3 sequence (DNA): TGTGCCAGCATAGCACAGGGTTATAATTCACCCCTCCACTTT.

The gene calls are TRBV2 and TRBJ2-7; TRBD1 matches at 9 bases. V lost 6 bases, J lost 5 bases, and 11 bases stayed unmatched. Germline V gives CDR1 SNHLY, CDR2 FYNNEI. The CDR3 spans 15 residues. In DNA, the CDR3 is TGTGCCAGCAGGGACGGACAGGGGCTCCCAGACGAGCAGTACTTC. Encoded protein: CASRDGQGLPDEQYF.

The chain is built from TRBV5-5 and TRBJ2-2; 10 bases align to TRBD1. The V gene end was trimmed by 0 bases and the J gene end by 6 bases; junction bases not matched to a gene: 2. The CDR3 has 15 amino acids. Germline-derived CDR1 and CDR2 are SGHKS and YYEKEE (reference sequence). CDR3 DNA: TGTGCCAGCAGCTTGGCGGGACAGGGGTCCGGGGAGCTGTTTTTT. Translating gives CASSLAGQGSGELFF.

This rearrangement joins TRBV5-5 to TRBJ1-1, with no clear D. CDR1 is SGHKS and CDR2 is YYEKEE in the germline V gene (reference sequence). CDR3 length: 15 amino acids. Trimming took 3 bases from V and 1 from J, leaving 13 bases between them. This chain's CDR3 is CASSSPGYGNTEAFF. The CDR3 nucleotides are TGTGCCAGCAGCTCCCCGGGGTATGGGAACACTGAAGCTTTCTTT.

J is TRBJ2-7 and V is TRBV2; 7 positions agree with TRBD1. J lost 9 bases, V lost 5 bases, and 13 bases had no gene match. This CDR3 has 14 residues. CDR1 SNHLY and CDR2 FYNNEI come from the germline V gene. Here the CDR3 DNA reads TGTGCCAGCAGTCGGAGAGGGGAGACAGGGTGGCAGTACTTC. It encodes CASSRRGETGWQYF.

Turning to this clone: This sample includes further DNA sequences coding for the same CDR3. The chain is built from TRBV5-4 and TRBJ2-3; 8 bases are shared with TRBD1. Germline values: CDR1 SGHNT, CDR2 YYREEE (reference sequence). The CDR3 length is 14 residues. V trimming: 4 bases; J trimming: 4 bases; junction bases outside the gene matches: 5. The CDR3 DNA is TGTGCCAGCAGCGCGGACAGGGAGGCAGATACGCAGTATTTT. It encodes CASSADREADTQYF.

This rearrangement joins TRBV19 to TRBJ1-5; perhaps TRBD1 as D (5 bases). The germline V gene has CDR1 LNHDA and CDR2 SQIVND (reference sequence). The CDR3 runs to 13 residues. The V gene lost 5 bases and the J gene lost 10 bases, with 15 bases spanning the gap. CDR3 sequence reads: CASSFPGGTPQHF. CDR3 in DNA: TGTGCCAGTAGTTTTCCGGGGGGGACTCCCCAGCATTTT.

The chain employs TRBV5-1 and TRBJ1-2; 10 bases fit TRBD1. V lost 2 bases, J lost 7 bases, and 17 bases stayed unmatched. Germline V gives CDR1 SGHRS, CDR2 YFSETQ. This CDR3 region has 18 residues. This CDR3 is CASSLRPGQGPLWGGYTF. DNA of the CDR3: TGCGCCAGCAGCTTACGACCGGGACAGGGGCCCCTTTGGGGTGGCTACACCTTC. The whole variable domain, remainder taken from reference TRBV5-1 and TRBJ1-2, is KAGVTQTPRYLIKTRGQQVTLSCSPISGHRSVSWYQQTPGQGLQFLFEYFSETQRNKGNFPGRFSGRQFSNSRSEMNVSTLELGDSALYLCASSLRPGQGPLWGGYTFGSGTRLTVV.

For this clone: Other DNA sequences from this sample encode an identical CDR3 as well. The V gene is TRBV6-5, the J gene TRBJ2-7; TRBD2 is a possible D gene (5 bases). This CDR3 comprises 14 residues. CDR1 and CDR2 (germline): MNHEY, SVGAGI. Trimming stripped 2 bases from V and 4 bases from J, with 12 bases between. The CDR3 loop reads CASSYGTGGYEQYF. CDR3 nucleotides: TGTGCCAGCAGTTACGGCACCGGAGGATACGAGCAGTACTTC.

This chain uses TRBV6-5 with TRBJ2-5; D may be TRBD1 (6 bases). V was pared by 6 bases and J by 6 bases, with 11 bases between. This CDR3 has 12 residues. Germline V gives CDR1 MNHEY, CDR2 SVGAGI. CDR3 region: CASSTGQKTQYF. DNA of the CDR3: TGTGCCAGCAGCACGGGACAAAAGACCCAGTACTTC.

The V gene is TRBV7-8, the J gene TRBJ2-7; 13 bases align to TRBD2. The trim removed 5 bases at V and 3 bases at J, leaving 4 bases unmatched. The CDR3 contains 15 residues. In germline, CDR1 is SGHVS, CDR2 FQNEAQ. As DNA, the CDR3 is TGTGCCAGCAGCCTCGGGACTAGCGGGGTCTACGAGCAGTACTTC. This translates into CASSLGTSGVYEQYF.

The V call is TRBV9, the J call TRBJ2-1, with 9 bases fitting TRBD2. This CDR3 spans 15 amino acids. Germline CDR1 reads SGDLS; CDR2 reads YYNGEE. Trimming removed 0 bases from V and 2 bases from J; junction bases left unmatched: 0. The CDR3 sequence is CASSVVAGAYNEQFF. In nucleotides, the CDR3 is TGTGCCAGCAGCGTAGTAGCGGGGGCCTACAATGAGCAGTTCTTC.

V gene TRBV11-2 combines with J gene TRBJ1-1; the D is unclear. V was trimmed by 7 bases and J by 9 bases, leaving 12 bases between them. The CDR3 loop spans 11 amino acids. CDR1 is SGHAT and CDR2 is FQNNGV in the germline V gene. CDR3 sequence (DNA): TGTGCCAGCACCGAAGACTCCAAAGCTTTCTTT. This encodes CASTEDSKAFF.

This chain connects TRBV9 to TRBJ1-4; D possibly corresponds to TRBD1 (5 bases). CDR3 size: 15 residues. Germline loops: CDR1 SGDLS, CDR2 YYNGEE. Trimming pared 3 bases from V and 3 bases from J, leaving 12 bases between. The CDR3 reads CASSEWGLSNEKLFF. The CDR3 region has the DNA TGTGCCAGCAGCGAGTGGGGACTGTCTAATGAAAAACTGTTTTTT.

The chain has TRBV2 and TRBJ1-1, with D possibly TRBD1 on 5 matching bases. Germline values: CDR1 SNHLY, CDR2 FYNNEI. The ends were cut back, 1 base at V and 4 bases at J, with 10 bases in the middle. The CDR3 covers 14 residues. Here the CDR3 DNA reads TGTGCCAGCAGTGAAGGGGGCGTCGGCACTGAAGCTTTCTTT. Its protein product is CASSEGGVGTEAFF.

The chain uses TRBV7-2 and TRBJ2-7; D may be TRBD2 (5 bases). Trimming cost V 5 bases and J 7 bases, with 15 bases left between them. Germline V gene sequence: CDR1 SGHTA, CDR2 FQGNSA. The CDR3 is made up of 13 amino acids. DNA for the CDR3: TGTGCCAGCAGCAGAGGGCCCTCTGGGGAGCAGTACTTC. Translated: CASSRGPSGEQYF. Drawing the rest from reference TRBV7-2 and TRBJ2-7, the complete variable domain is GAGVSQSPSNKVTEKGKDVELRCDPISGHTALYWYRQSLGQGLEFLIYFQGNSAPDKSGLPSDRFSAERTGGSVSTLTIQRTQQEDSAVYLCASSRGPSGEQYFGPGTRLTVT.

The CDR3 is CASSLVINRGTEAFF. The DNA for the CDR3 is TGTGCCAGCAGCTTAGTTATCAATAGAGGCACTGAAGCTTTCTTT. This chain connects TRBV11-2 to TRBJ1-1; no reliable D call. From germline, CDR1 is SGHAT and CDR2 FQNNGV. Deletions cut 1 base from V and 4 bases from J, with 13 bases between. This CDR3 spans 15 amino acids.

Here the CDR3 reads CASSAGQGRGNTIYF. CDR3 nucleotide sequence: TGTGCCAGCAGCGCAGGACAGGGAAGGGGCAACACCATATATTTT. J is TRBJ1-3 and V is TRBV7-2; 8 bases map to TRBD1. There are 15 residues in the CDR3. Germline V gene data show CDR1 as SGHTA and CDR2 as FQGNSA. After removal of 5 bases from V and 7 bases from J, the junction contained 10 bases not matched to a gene.